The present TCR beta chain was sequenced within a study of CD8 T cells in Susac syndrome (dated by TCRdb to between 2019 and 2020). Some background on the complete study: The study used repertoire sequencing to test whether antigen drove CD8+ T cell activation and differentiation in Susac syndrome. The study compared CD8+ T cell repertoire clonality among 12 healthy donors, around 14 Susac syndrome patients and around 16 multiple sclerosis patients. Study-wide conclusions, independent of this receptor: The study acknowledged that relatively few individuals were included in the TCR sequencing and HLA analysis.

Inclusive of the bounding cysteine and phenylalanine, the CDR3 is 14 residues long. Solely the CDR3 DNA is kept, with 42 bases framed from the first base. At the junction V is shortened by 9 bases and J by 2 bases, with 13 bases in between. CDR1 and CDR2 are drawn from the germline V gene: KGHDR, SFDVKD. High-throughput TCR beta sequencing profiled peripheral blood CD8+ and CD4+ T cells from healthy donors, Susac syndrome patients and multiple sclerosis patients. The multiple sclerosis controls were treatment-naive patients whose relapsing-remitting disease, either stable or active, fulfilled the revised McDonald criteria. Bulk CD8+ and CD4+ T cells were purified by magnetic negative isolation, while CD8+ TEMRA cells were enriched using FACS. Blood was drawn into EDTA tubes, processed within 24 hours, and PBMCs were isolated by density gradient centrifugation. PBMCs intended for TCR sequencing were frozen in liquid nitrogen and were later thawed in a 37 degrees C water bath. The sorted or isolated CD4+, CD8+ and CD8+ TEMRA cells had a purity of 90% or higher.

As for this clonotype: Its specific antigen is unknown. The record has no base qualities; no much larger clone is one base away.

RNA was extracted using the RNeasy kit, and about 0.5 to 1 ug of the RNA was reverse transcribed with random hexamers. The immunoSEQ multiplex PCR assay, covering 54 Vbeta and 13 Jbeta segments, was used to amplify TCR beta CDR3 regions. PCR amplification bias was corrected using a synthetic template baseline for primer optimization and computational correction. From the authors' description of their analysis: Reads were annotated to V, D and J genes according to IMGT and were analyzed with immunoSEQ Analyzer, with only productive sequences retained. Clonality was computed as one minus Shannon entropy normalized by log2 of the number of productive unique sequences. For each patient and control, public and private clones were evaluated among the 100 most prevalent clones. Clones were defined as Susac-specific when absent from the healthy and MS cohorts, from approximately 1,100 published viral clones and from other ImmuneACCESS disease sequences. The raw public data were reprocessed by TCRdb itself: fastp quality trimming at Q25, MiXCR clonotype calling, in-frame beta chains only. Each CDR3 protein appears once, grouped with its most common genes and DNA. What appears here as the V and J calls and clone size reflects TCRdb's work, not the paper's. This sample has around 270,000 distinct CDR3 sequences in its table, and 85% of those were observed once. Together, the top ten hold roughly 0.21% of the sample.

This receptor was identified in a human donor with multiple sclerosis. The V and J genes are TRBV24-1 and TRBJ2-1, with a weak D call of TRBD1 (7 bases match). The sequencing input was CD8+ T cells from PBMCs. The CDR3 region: CATGTGEAYNEQFF. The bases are TGTGCCACCGGCACAGGGGAGGCCTACAATGAGCAGTTCTTC.